A selection of T cell receptor beta chains follows, all from one sample in a study of blood T cell repertoires in COVID-19. This table comes from immunoSEQ multiplex PCR, and its TCRdb copy is limited to in-frame clones, with some not included. The repertoire holds tens of thousands of clones, with about 88% as singletons. Sample: peripheral blood. All receptors derive from a man in his fifties or sixties in a cohort sampled during active COVID-19. Both conserved end residues are part of each CDR3. D genes are given only for firm matches. Size is stated for part of the rows, as once, few or many counts, or as a class when the clone is expanded.

cdr3_nt: TGCGCCAGCAGCTTGGGCGGGACGAGGAGGGGCTACACCTTC
cdr3_aa: CASSLGGTRRGYTF
v_call: TRBV5-1
d_call: -
j_call: TRBJ1-2
clone_size: -

cdr3_nt: TGTGCCAGCAGCCGGACTAGCGGTTACAATGAGCAGTTCTTC
cdr3_aa: CASSRTSGYNEQFF
v_call: TRBV13
d_call: TRBD2
j_call: TRBJ2-1
clone_size: once

cdr3_nt: TGCGCCAGCAGCTTGACTAGCGGGGTTCCTCCGGAGTACTTC
cdr3_aa: CASSLTSGVPPEYF
v_call: TRBV5-1
d_call: TRBD2
j_call: TRBJ2-7
clone_size: -

cdr3_nt: TGTGCCAGCAGCCCGAGGGGGACAGGAGGAACAGATACGCAGTATTTT
cdr3_aa: CASSPRGTGGTDTQYF
v_call: TRBV3-1/TRBV3-2
d_call: TRBD1
j_call: TRBJ2-3
clone_size: -

cdr3_nt: TGCGCCAGCAGCCAAGAGAAAGCGGGGGGGCCCGAGACAGATACGCAGTATTTT
cdr3_aa: CASSQEKAGGPETDTQYF
v_call: TRBV4-3
d_call: TRBD2
j_call: TRBJ2-3
clone_size: -

cdr3_nt: TGTGCCTGGAGTGCCCGGTGGGGGGGCTCCAACTATGGCTACACCTTC
cdr3_aa: CAWSARWGGSNYGYTF
v_call: TRBV30
d_call: -
j_call: TRBJ1-2
clone_size: once

cdr3_nt: TGTGCCAGTAGTATCCTTTTCGACAGCACGGGGGGTGGCTACACCTTC
cdr3_aa: CASSILFDSTGGGYTF
v_call: TRBV19
d_call: -
j_call: TRBJ1-2
clone_size: once

cdr3_nt: TGTGCCAGCAGCCTCGACAGGGGAAAGCAGTTCTTC
cdr3_aa: CASSLDRGKQFF
v_call: TRBV5-4
d_call: TRBD1
j_call: TRBJ2-1
clone_size: -

cdr3_nt: TGTGCCAGTAGTATTAATCGTAACACCGGGGAGCTGTTTTTT
cdr3_aa: CASSINRNTGELFF
v_call: TRBV19
d_call: -
j_call: TRBJ2-2
clone_size: -

cdr3_nt: TGTGCCAGCAGTTTAACGCGGGGACAGGGCCTTCGTGTTGGGCAGTACTTC
cdr3_aa: CASSLTRGQGLRVGQYF
v_call: TRBV27
d_call: TRBD1
j_call: TRBJ2-7
clone_size: -